What follows are 5 T cell receptor beta chains derived from one specimen sequenced in a study of blood T cells in healthy people across ages. For the second PCR, which ran for roughly 6 to 11 cycles, a sample-barcoded 5' primer and a J-beta primer mix were used. TCRdb called the 5' RACE reads again in MiXCR, with one record for every CDR3 protein. The sample lists nearly 800,000 distinct CDR3 sequences, roughly three fifths occurring once. Specimen: blood. These receptors all come from a man in his forties or fifties in good health.

The chain joins TRBV29-1 to TRBJ2-5; D is perhaps TRBD1 (5 bases). This CDR3 is 15 amino acids long. The germline V gene encodes CDR1 SQVTM and CDR2 ANQGSEA. The V end lost 7 bases, the J end lost 0 bases, and 18 bases lay between the germline ends. CDR3 coding DNA: TGCAGCGCTGTCCAGGGATTAAAGTACCAAGAGACCCAGTACTTC. Encoded protein: CSAVQGLKYQETQYF. Combining the CDR3 with reference TRBV29-1 and TRBJ2-5 gives the whole variable domain SAVISQKPSRDICQRGTSLTIQCQVDSQVTMMFWYRQQPGQSLTLIATANQGSEATYESGFVIDKFPISRPNLTFSTLTVSNMSPEDSSIYLCSAVQGLKYQETQYFGPGTRLLVL.

The gene calls are TRBV7-9 and TRBJ2-5, with TRBD1 matching 7 bases. Germline values: CDR1 SEHNR, CDR2 FQNEAQ (reference sequence). After removal of 4 bases from V and 2 bases from J, the junction contained 7 bases not matched to a gene. The CDR3 runs to 15 residues. The CDR3 is CASSWGQSPQETQYF. CDR3 sequence (DNA): TGTGCCAGCAGCTGGGGACAGAGTCCACAAGAGACCCAGTACTTC.

The chain employs TRBV20-1 and TRBJ1-1; unclear D gene. In germline, CDR1 is DFQATT, CDR2 SNEGSKA (reference sequence). This CDR3 region has 12 residues. CDR3 DNA sequence: TGCAGCGCTCAAGACCATAAGGTTGAAGCTTTCTTT. Its translation: CSAQDHKVEAFF.

This clonotype showed up just a few times. The rearrangement links TRBV10-3 to TRBJ2-3; 8 positions agree with TRBD2. From germline, CDR1 is ENHRY and CDR2 SYGVKD. J was trimmed by 3 bases and V by 6 bases; bases with no gene match: 5. This CDR3 has 14 residues. The CDR3 DNA follows: TGTGCCATCAGCCCGGGACTAGAAACAGATACGCAGTATTTT. Translation gives CAISPGLETDTQYF.

This rearrangement joins TRBV5-1 to TRBJ2-5; no definite D call. Trimming removed 1 base at V and 7 bases at J, with 5 bases between. Germline V gene lookup returns CDR1 SGHRS and CDR2 YFSETQ. CDR3 length: 11 amino acids. DNA for the CDR3: TGCGCCAGCAGCTTGACGGGGACCCAGTACTTC. Amino acid sequence: CASSLTGTQYF.